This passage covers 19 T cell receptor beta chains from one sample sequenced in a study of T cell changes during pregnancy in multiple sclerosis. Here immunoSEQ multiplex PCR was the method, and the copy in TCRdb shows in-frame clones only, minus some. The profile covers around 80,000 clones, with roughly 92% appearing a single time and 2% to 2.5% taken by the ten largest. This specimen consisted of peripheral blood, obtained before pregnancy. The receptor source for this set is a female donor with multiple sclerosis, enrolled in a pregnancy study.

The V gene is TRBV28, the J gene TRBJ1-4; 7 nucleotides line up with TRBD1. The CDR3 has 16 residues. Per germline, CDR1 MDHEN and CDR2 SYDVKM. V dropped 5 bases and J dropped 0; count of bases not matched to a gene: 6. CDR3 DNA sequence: TGTGCCAGCAGTCTAACGGACAGGACAACTAATGAAAAACTGTTTTTT. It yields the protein CASSLTDRTTNEKLFF.

The CDR3: CASSSPRERGTGEQYF. The CDR3 DNA sequence: TGTGCCAGCAGTTCCCCCAGGGAGCGGGGGACGGGCGAGCAGTACTTC. The chain couples TRBV28 to TRBJ2-7; 8 bases map to TRBD2. CDR3 length: 16 residues. From germline, CDR1 is MDHEN and CDR2 SYDVKM. V was clipped by 4 bases and J by 6 bases; unmatched bases: 14.

CDR3 nucleotides: TGTGCCAGTAGTGTCCAGCGTCAGCCCCAGCATTTT. Protein: CASSVQRQPQHF. The rearrangement joins TRBV19 to TRBJ1-5; no reliable D call. The V end was cut by 5 bases, the J end by 6 bases, with 8 bases between. CDR3 length equals 12 residues. Germline V gene data show CDR1 as LNHDA and CDR2 as SQIVND (reference sequence).

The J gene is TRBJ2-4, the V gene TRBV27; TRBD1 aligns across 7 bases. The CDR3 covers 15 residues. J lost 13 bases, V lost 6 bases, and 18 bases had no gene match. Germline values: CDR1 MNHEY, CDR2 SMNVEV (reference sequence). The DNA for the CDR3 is TGTGCCAGCAGCCCTCCGGGACAGTTCACCCTCATCCAGTACTTC. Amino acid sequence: CASSPPGQFTLIQYF.

The CDR3 DNA is TGTGCTAGTGGTGGCTCACGGGACAGGGCCAATAGCACAGATACGCAGTATTTT. Its protein is CASGGSRDRANSTDTQYF. The V gene is TRBV12-5, the J gene TRBJ2-3; TRBD1 matches at 9 bases. In germline, CDR1 is LGHNT, CDR2 FRNRAP. Trimming cost V 5 bases and J 0 bases; bases outside gene matches: 12. This CDR3 is 18 amino acids long.

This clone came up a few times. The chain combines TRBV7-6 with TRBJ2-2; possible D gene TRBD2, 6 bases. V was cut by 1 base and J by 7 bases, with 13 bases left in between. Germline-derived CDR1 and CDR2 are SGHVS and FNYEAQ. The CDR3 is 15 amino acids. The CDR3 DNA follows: TGTGCCAGCAGCTTAGTGGGAGGTGATGTCGGGGAGCTGTTTTTT. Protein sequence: CASSLVGGDVGELFF.

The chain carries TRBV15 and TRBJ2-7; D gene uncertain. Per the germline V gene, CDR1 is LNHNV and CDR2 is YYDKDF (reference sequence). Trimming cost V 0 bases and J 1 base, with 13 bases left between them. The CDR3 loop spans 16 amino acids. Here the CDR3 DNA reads TGTGCCACCAGCAGAGATAAGACCCAGGAATCCTACGAGCAGTACTTC. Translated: CATSRDKTQESYEQYF. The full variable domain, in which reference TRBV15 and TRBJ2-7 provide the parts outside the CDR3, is DAMVIQNPRYQVTQFGKPVTLSCSQTLNHNVMYWYQQKSSQAPKLLFHYYDKDFNNEADTPDNFQSRRPNTSFCFLDIRSPGLGDTAMYLCATSRDKTQESYEQYFGPGTRLTVT.

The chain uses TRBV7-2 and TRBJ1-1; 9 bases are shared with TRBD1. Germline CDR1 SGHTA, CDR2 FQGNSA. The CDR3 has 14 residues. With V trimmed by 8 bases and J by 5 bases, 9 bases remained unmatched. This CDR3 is CASLLGQGKTEAFF. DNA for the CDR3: TGTGCCAGCCTATTGGGACAGGGAAAAACTGAAGCTTTCTTT.

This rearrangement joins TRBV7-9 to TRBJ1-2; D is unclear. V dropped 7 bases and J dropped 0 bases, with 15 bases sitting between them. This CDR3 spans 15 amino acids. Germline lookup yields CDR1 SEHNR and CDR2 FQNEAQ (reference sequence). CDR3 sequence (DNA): TGTGCCAGCACCCACGGGGAGCGGACTAACTATGGCTACACCTTC. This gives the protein CASTHGERTNYGYTF.

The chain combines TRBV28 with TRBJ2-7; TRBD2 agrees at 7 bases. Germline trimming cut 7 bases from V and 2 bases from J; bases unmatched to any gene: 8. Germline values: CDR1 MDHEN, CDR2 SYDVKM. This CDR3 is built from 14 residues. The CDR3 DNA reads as TGTGCCAGCACCCTGGGAGGGACTCCCTACGAGCAGTACTTC. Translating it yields CASTLGGTPYEQYF.

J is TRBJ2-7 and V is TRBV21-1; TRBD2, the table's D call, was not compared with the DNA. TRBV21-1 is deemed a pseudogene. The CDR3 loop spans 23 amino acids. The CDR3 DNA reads TGTGCCAGCAGCAAAAAAGACAGGGCACCATATTATACTAGCGGGAGGCGGTACTACGAGCAGTACTTC. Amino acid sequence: CASSKKDRAPYYTSGRRYYEQYF.

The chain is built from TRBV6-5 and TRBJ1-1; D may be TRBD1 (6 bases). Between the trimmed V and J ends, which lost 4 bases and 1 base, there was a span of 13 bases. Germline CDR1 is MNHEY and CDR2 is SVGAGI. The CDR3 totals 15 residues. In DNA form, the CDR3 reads TGTGCCAGCAGTTCGGACAGACTCCCGAACACTGAAGCTTTCTTT. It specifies CASSSDRLPNTEAFF.

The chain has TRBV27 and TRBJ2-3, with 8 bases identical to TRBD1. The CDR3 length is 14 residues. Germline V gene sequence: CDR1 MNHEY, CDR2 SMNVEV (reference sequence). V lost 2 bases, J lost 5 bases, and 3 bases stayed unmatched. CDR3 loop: CASSLQGARDTQYF. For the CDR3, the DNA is TGTGCCAGCAGTTTACAGGGGGCAAGAGATACGCAGTATTTT.

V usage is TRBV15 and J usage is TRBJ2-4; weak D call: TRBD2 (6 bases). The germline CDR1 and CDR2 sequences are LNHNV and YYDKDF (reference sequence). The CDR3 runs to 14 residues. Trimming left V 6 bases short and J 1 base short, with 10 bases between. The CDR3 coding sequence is TGTGCCACCAGTAGCGGTATGGCCAAAAACATTCAGTACTTC. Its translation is CATSSGMAKNIQYF.

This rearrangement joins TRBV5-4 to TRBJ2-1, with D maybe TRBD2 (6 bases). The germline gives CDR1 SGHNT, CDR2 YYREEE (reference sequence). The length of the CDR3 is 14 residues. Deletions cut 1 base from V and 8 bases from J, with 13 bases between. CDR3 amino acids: CASSLNREWDEQFF. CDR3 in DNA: TGTGCCAGCAGCTTGAATCGGGAGTGGGATGAGCAGTTCTTC.

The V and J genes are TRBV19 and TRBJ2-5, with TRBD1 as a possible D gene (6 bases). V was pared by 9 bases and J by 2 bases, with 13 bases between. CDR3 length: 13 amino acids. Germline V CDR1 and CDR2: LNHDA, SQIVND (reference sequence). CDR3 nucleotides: TGTGCCAGCCACGAGAGGGGGCAAGAGACCCAGTACTTC. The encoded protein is CASHERGQETQYF.

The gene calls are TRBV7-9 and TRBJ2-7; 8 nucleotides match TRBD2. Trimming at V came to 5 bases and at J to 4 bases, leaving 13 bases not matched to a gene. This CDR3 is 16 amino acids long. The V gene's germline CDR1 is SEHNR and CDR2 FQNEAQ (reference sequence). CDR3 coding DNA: TGTGCCAGCAGCCCCGCCGGAGGAAGCGGGAGATACGAGCAGTACTTC. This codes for CASSPAGGSGRYEQYF.

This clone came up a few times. The DNA for the CDR3 is TGCAGCGCCGAAATAGGCAGGCTGAACACTGAAGCTTTCTTT. This translates into CSAEIGRLNTEAFF. The chain uses TRBV29-1 and TRBJ1-1; unclear D gene. Per germline, CDR1 SQVTM and CDR2 ANQGSEA. Trimming stripped 7 bases from V and 0 bases from J, with 15 bases between. There are 14 residues in the CDR3.

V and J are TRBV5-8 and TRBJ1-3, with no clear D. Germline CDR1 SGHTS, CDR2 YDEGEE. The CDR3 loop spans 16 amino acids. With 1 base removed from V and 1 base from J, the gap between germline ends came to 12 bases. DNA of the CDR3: TGTGCCAGCAGCTTGTTCCCCGGGTCATCTGGAAACACCATATATTTT. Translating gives CASSLFPGSSGNTIYF.